These T cell receptor beta chains were read from a single sample in a study of cytomegalovirus exposure and HLA in healthy donors. Generated by immunoSEQ multiplex PCR, the TCRdb table keeps only in-frame clones and is missing some. The sample comprises around 150,000 clones, roughly 78% of which are singletons, and about 7% rests with the top ten. The source material was PBMCs. These receptors all stem from a man aged 35-49 years in good health and CMV-seropositive. The CDR3 runs from the conserved cysteine through the conserved F or W. The D gene is left open where the match is weak. The size of a clone is reported for some rows only, either as once, few or many, or as a class for expanded clones.

size: -; D: -; length: 12; V: TRBV30; J: TRBJ2-7; CDR3: CAWSVGGTEQYF; DNA: TGTGCCTGGAGTGTTGGGGGCACCGAGCAGTACTTC
size: -; D: TRBD1; length: 18; V: TRBV27; J: TRBJ2-7; CDR3: CASSPGTGTIRGSYEQYF; DNA: TGTGCCAGCAGCCCCGGGACAGGAACCATCCGCGGCTCCTACGAGCAGTACTTC
size: once; D: TRBD2; length: 14; V: TRBV9; J: TRBJ2-4; CDR3: CASSPGGGENIQYF; DNA: TGTGCCAGCAGCCCCGGGGGAGGGGAGAACATTCAGTACTTC
size: -; D: -; length: 15; V: TRBV27; J: TRBJ2-1; CDR3: CASSPRSRGGNEQFF; DNA: TGTGCCAGCAGTCCTCGATCTAGGGGGGGCAATGAGCAGTTCTTC
size: -; D: -; length: 15; V: TRBV7-6; J: TRBJ1-3; CDR3: CASSDGTASGNTIYF; DNA: TGTGCCAGCAGCGACGGCACAGCTTCTGGAAACACCATATATTTT
size: -; D: -; length: 11; V: TRBV29-1; J: TRBJ2-5; CDR3: CSVGLVETQYF; DNA: TGCAGCGTTGGACTAGTAGAGACCCAGTACTTC
size: -; D: -; length: 17; V: TRBV2; J: TRBJ1-5; CDR3: CASKGWFTGNSNQPQHF; DNA: TGTGCCAGCAAGGGGTGGTTCACAGGCAATAGCAATCAGCCCCAGCATTTT
size: -; D: TRBD2; length: 15; V: TRBV28; J: TRBJ2-1; CDR3: CASLLGTSGVGEQFF; DNA: TGTGCCAGCTTATTGGGGACTAGCGGGGTTGGTGAGCAGTTCTTC
size: -; D: TRBD1; length: 15; V: TRBV29-1; J: TRBJ1-4; CDR3: CSAAGGTGYGEKLFF; DNA: TGCAGCGCGGCCGGGGGGACAGGGTACGGGGAAAAACTGTTTTTT
size: once; D: -; length: 11; V: TRBV29-1; J: TRBJ2-7; CDR3: CSVDDSYEQYF; DNA: TGCAGCGTTGATGACAGCTACGAGCAGTACTTC
size: few; D: -; length: 16; V: TRBV7-2; J: TRBJ1-5; CDR3: CASSLGWGRGNQPQHF; DNA: TGTGCCAGCAGCTTAGGGTGGGGCAGGGGCAATCAGCCCCAGCATTTT
size: few; D: TRBD2; length: 15; V: TRBV9; J: TRBJ2-7; CDR3: CASSVSSGPSYEQYF; DNA: TGTGCCAGCAGCGTATCTAGCGGTCCTTCCTACGAGCAGTACTTC
size: -; D: TRBD2; length: 16; V: TRBV7-3; J: TRBJ2-1; CDR3: CASSGVAGGPEDEQFF; DNA: TGTGCCAGCTCCGGGGTAGCGGGGGGGCCGGAGGATGAGCAGTTCTTC
size: -; D: -; length: 11; V: TRBV19; J: TRBJ2-7; CDR3: CASRSGYEQYF; DNA: TGTGCCAGTAGGTCAGGTTACGAGCAGTACTTC
size: -; D: -; length: 12; V: TRBV6-1; J: TRBJ1-2; CDR3: CASNPGYYGYTF; DNA: TGTGCCAGCAACCCAGGGTACTATGGCTACACCTTC
size: -; D: -; length: 15; V: TRBV27; J: TRBJ2-2; CDR3: CASMEWGGASGELFF; DNA: TGTGCCAGCATGGAGTGGGGGGGGGCGTCGGGGGAGCTGTTTTTT
size: -; D: TRBD2; length: 15; V: TRBV5-4; J: TRBJ2-4; CDR3: CASSLAGLGSSIQYF; DNA: TGTGCCAGCAGCTTGGCAGGACTAGGTTCGAGCATTCAGTACTTC
size: -; D: TRBD1; length: 17; V: TRBV7-4; J: TRBJ2-7; CDR3: CASSQSARQGQTYEQYF; DNA: TGTGCCAGCAGCCAGAGCGCAAGACAGGGCCAGACCTACGAGCAGTACTTC
size: -; D: TRBD1; length: 15; V: TRBV9; J: TRBJ1-1; CDR3: CASSVEGQGYTEAFF; DNA: TGTGCCAGCAGCGTAGAAGGACAGGGTTACACTGAAGCTTTCTTT
size: -; D: TRBD1; length: 13; V: TRBV5-5; J: TRBJ1-2; CDR3: CASSLPQGSGYTF; DNA: TGTGCCAGCAGCTTACCACAGGGGAGCGGCTACACCTTC
size: -; D: TRBD1; length: 14; V: TRBV5-4; J: TRBJ2-7; CDR3: CASSLGTGMYEQYF; DNA: TGTGCCAGCAGCTTGGGGACAGGGATGTACGAGCAGTACTTC
size: -; D: TRBD2; length: 17; V: TRBV2; J: TRBJ2-7; CDR3: CASSESSGGVLSYEQYF; DNA: TGTGCCAGCAGTGAATCTAGCGGGGGCGTTCTTTCCTACGAGCAGTACTTC
size: -; D: TRBD1; length: 15; V: TRBV7-9; J: TRBJ2-1; CDR3: CASSSGTAAYNEQFF; DNA: TGTGCCAGCAGCTCCGGGACAGCAGCCTACAATGAGCAGTTCTTC
size: -; D: -; length: 14; V: TRBV30; J: TRBJ1-2; CDR3: CAWSVSTSGGGYTF; DNA: TGTGCCTGGAGTGTAAGCACCTCGGGAGGGGGCTACACCTTC
size: -; D: TRBD1; length: 16; V: TRBV4-3; J: TRBJ2-7; CDR3: CASSQGTGLSSYEQYF; DNA: TGCGCCAGCAGCCAAGGGACAGGCCTGAGCTCCTACGAGCAGTACTTC
size: -; D: -; length: 12; V: TRBV19; J: TRBJ1-5; CDR3: CASSTGNQPQHF; DNA: TGTGCCAGTAGCACAGGGAATCAGCCCCAGCATTTT
size: few; D: TRBD1; length: 15; V: TRBV30; J: TRBJ2-6; CDR3: CAWSSGQAGANVLTF; DNA: TGTGCCTGGAGCTCGGGACAGGCCGGGGCCAACGTCCTGACTTTC
size: -; D: TRBD1; length: 15; V: TRBV7-8; J: TRBJ2-7; CDR3: CASSSPLTGSYEQYF; DNA: TGTGCCAGCAGCTCCCCATTGACAGGGAGCTACGAGCAGTACTTC
size: -; D: TRBD2; length: 17; V: TRBV11-2; J: TRBJ2-3; CDR3: CASSSWTSGGATDTQYF; DNA: TGTGCCAGCAGCTCATGGACTAGCGGGGGGGCCACAGATACGCAGTATTTT
size: -; D: -; length: 13; V: TRBV2; J: TRBJ2-3; CDR3: CASSEGLRDTQYF; DNA: TGTGCCAGCAGTGAAGGTCTGAGAGATACGCAGTATTTT
size: -; D: TRBD2; length: 15; V: TRBV11-3; J: TRBJ2-7; CDR3: CASSLNSGGNYEQYF; DNA: TGTGCCAGCAGCTTAAATAGCGGGGGGAATTACGAGCAGTACTTC
size: -; D: -; length: 13; V: TRBV11-3; J: TRBJ2-3; CDR3: CASSFGLTDTQYF; DNA: TGTGCCAGCAGCTTTGGACTCACAGATACGCAGTATTTT